The 2 T cell receptor beta chains below were found in one sample sequenced in a study of T cells in Graves' hyperthyroidism and ophthalmopathy. There were TCR beta CDR3 regions amplified from RNA transcripts. Using the HTBI primer set, a first-round RT-PCR was run on the TCR CDR3. From the multiplex PCR reads, TCRdb called clonotypes with MiXCR, one entry per CDR3 protein. In the table there are 300,000 or so distinct CDR3 sequences, around 20% of which are singletons. Sequencing was carried out using blood. All receptors come from a woman aged 45-59 years with Graves' hyperthyroidism.

This clonotype was detected ten times or more. V gene TRBV12-3 or TRBV12-4 combines with J gene TRBJ2-1, with 8 bases lining up with TRBD2. The CDR3 is made up of 14 amino acids. The V gene end was trimmed by 7 bases and the J gene end by 7 bases; junction bases not matched to a gene: 9. The CDR3 spells CASNPGLGSNEQFF. CDR3 sequence (DNA): TGTGCCAGCAACCCGGGACTAGGGTCTAATGAGCAGTTCTTC.

This clonotype was seen a few times. The CDR3 is CSVRGLGTDTQYF. In DNA form, the CDR3 reads TGCAGCGTCAGGGGATTGGGCACAGATACGCAGTATTTT. The chain employs TRBV29-1 and TRBJ2-3; TRBD1 might be the D (6 bases). The CDR3 covers 13 residues. The V gene lost 6 bases and the J gene lost 1 base, with 11 bases spanning the gap. From germline, CDR1 is SQVTM and CDR2 ANQGSEA.